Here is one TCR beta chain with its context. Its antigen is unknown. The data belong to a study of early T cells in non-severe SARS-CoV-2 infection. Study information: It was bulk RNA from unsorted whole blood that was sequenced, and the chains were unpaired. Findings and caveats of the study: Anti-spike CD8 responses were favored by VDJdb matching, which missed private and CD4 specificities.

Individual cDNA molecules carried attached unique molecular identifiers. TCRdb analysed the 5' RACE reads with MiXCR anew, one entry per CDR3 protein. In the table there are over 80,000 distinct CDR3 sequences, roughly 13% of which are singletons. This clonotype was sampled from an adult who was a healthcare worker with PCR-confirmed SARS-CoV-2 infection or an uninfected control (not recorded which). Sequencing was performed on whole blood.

The CDR3 is CSVEAPGNTIYF. CDR3 DNA: TGCAGCGTTGAAGCTCCCGGAAACACCATATATTTT. The rearrangement uses TRBV29-1 and TRBJ1-3, with D unclear. CDR3 length: 12 amino acids. Trimming stripped 1 base from V and 4 bases from J, with 5 bases between. Germline values: CDR1 SQVTM, CDR2 ANQGSEA. Using reference TRBV29-1 and TRBJ1-3 for the parts outside the CDR3, the full variable domain is SAVISQKPSRDICQRGTSLTIQCQVDSQVTMMFWYRQQPGQSLTLIATANQGSEATYESGFVIDKFPISRPNLTFSTLTVSNMSPEDSSIYLCSVEAPGNTIYFGEGSWLTVV.